The next 17 T cell receptor beta chains were all read from a single sample in a study of T-cell reconstitution after alpha-beta-depleted transplantation in children. Preparation of the TCRbeta library involved a method that used unique molecular identifiers. TCRdb called the PCR reads again in MiXCR, with one record for every CDR3 protein. The table includes 700,000 to 850,000 distinct CDR3 sequences, 15% to 20% detected once. This specimen was PBMCs, mostly from graft donor cells, taken 360 days after TCRalphabeta/CD19-depleted stem cell transplant. The receptor source for this set is a male patient between 10 and 17 years old who had a stem cell transplant for acute lymphoblastic leukemia, so the T cells may come from the graft donor.

The chain carries TRBV12-3 or TRBV12-4 and TRBJ2-2; 8 bases agree with TRBD2. With 1 base clipped from V and 7 bases from J, the junction kept 11 bases outside the gene matches. CDR3 size: 17 residues. This CDR3 reads CASSLGNSGRGFGELFF. The DNA of the CDR3 is TGTGCCAGCAGTTTAGGCAACAGCGGGAGAGGTTTCGGGGAGCTGTTTTTT.

This clonotype has only a few counts. The chain is built from TRBV7-2 and TRBJ2-7, with 8 bases lining up with TRBD1. V was pared by 2 bases and J by 7 bases, with 4 bases of the junction left unmatched. Germline CDR1 and CDR2: SGHTA and FQGNSA. This CDR3 has 13 residues. The CDR3, as DNA: TGTGCCAGCAGCTTAAGGACAGGGATTGAGCAGTACTTC. Translated: CASSLRTGIEQYF.

There are a few counts of this clonotype. This sequence joins TRBV5-1 and TRBJ1-4; 7 positions match TRBD1. The V gene's germline CDR1 is SGHRS and CDR2 YFSETQ. This CDR3 spans 14 amino acids. The J segment lost 3 bases and the V segment lost 7 bases, leaving 6 bases of the junction unmatched. The CDR3 DNA is TGCGCCAGCGGGACAGACCCTTCTAATGAAAAACTGTTTTTT. As protein: CASGTDPSNEKLFF.

The V gene is TRBV5-1, the J gene TRBJ2-3; TRBD2 might be the D (5 bases). Germline V CDR1 and CDR2: SGHRS, YFSETQ. Between the trimmed V and J ends, which lost 0 bases and 5 bases, there was a span of 13 bases. The CDR3 totals 15 residues. The CDR3 region has the DNA TGCGCCAGCAGCTTGGTGATTAGCGTAGGAGATACGCAGTATTTT. Protein: CASSLVISVGDTQYF.

This clonotype was observed a handful of times. The chain is built from TRBV20-1 and TRBJ2-3, with D possibly being TRBD2 (5 bases). Per the germline V gene, CDR1 is DFQATT and CDR2 is SNEGSKA (reference sequence). V gave up 3 bases and J gave up 4 bases, with 14 bases separating them. The CDR3 spans 14 residues. The DNA of the CDR3 is TGCAGTGCTAGCGTGCACGGAGGCTCAGATACGCAGTATTTT. This codes for CSASVHGGSDTQYF.

The chain has TRBV5-1 and TRBJ2-7; 7 bases agree with TRBD1. In germline, CDR1 is SGHRS, CDR2 YFSETQ. Trimming removed 6 bases from V and 3 bases from J; junction bases left unmatched: 9. The CDR3 sequence is 14 residues long. The CDR3 DNA reads TGCGCCAGCAAATTTGGGCCAGGGGGCTACGAGCAGTACTTC. Its protein is CASKFGPGGYEQYF.

In this sample, this clonotype turned up many times. The chain links TRBV25-1 to TRBJ2-7; D call uncertain. V was cut by 4 bases and J by 6 bases, with 7 bases left in between. Germline-derived CDR1 and CDR2 are MGHDK and SYGVNS. There are 11 residues in the CDR3. The CDR3, as DNA: TGTGCCAGCAGTGCCGGGTTCGAGCAGTACTTC. Its translation: CASSAGFEQYF.

The J gene is TRBJ2-3, the V gene TRBV18; 8 nucleotides match TRBD2. Germline lookup yields CDR1 KGHSH and CDR2 LQKENI. The CDR3 spans 17 residues. The V segment lost 3 bases and the J segment 6 bases; nucleotides outside the gene matches: 14. This chain's CDR3 is CASSPSIAGWGSDTQYF. In nucleotides, the CDR3 is TGTGCCAGCTCACCGTCAATAGCGGGATGGGGTTCCGATACGCAGTATTTT.

The CDR3, as DNA: TGTGCCAGCAGTTTACAGGGGCTTTCGAACACTGAAGCTTTCTTT. Amino acid sequence: CASSLQGLSNTEAFF. This chain uses TRBV6-5 with TRBJ1-1, with 7 bases matching TRBD1. V lost 4 bases and J lost 1; bases outside the gene matches: 6. The CDR3 is 15 residues long. CDR1 is MNHEY and CDR2 is SVGAGI in the germline V gene.

The gene calls are TRBV5-1 and TRBJ2-1; TRBD2 matches at 9 bases. The CDR3 covers 16 residues. V gave up 4 bases and J gave up 3 bases; unmatched junction bases: 8. Germline CDR1 SGHRS, CDR2 YFSETQ. The CDR3: CASSLAGRGDYNEQFF. CDR3 bases: TGCGCCAGCAGCCTAGCGGGAAGGGGGGACTACAATGAGCAGTTCTTC.

The chain carries TRBV5-1 and TRBJ2-7, with D unclear. Germline assignment: CDR1 SGHRS and CDR2 YFSETQ. Trimming shortened V by 0 bases and J by 3 bases, and 13 bases separated the two germline ends. The CDR3 is 15 residues long. CDR3 amino acids: CASSLGVRVGYEQYF. The DNA of the CDR3 is TGCGCCAGCAGCTTGGGCGTACGGGTGGGCTACGAGCAGTACTTC. Variable domain in full (rest from reference TRBV5-1 and TRBJ2-7): KAGVTQTPRYLIKTRGQQVTLSCSPISGHRSVSWYQQTPGQGLQFLFEYFSETQRNKGNFPGRFSGRQFSNSRSEMNVSTLELGDSALYLCASSLGVRVGYEQYFGPGTRLTVT.

The V and J genes are TRBV29-1 and TRBJ2-5; 8 bases are shared with TRBD2. Trimming at V came to 4 bases and at J to 4 bases, leaving 11 bases not matched to a gene. Germline V lookup: CDR1 SQVTM, CDR2 ANQGSEA. The CDR3 extends over 15 amino acids. The CDR3 reads CSVGVAGTAGETQYF. CDR3 in DNA: TGCAGCGTTGGGGTAGCGGGAACTGCTGGAGAGACCCAGTACTTC.

This clonotype was recorded a few times. The rearrangement uses TRBV20-1 and TRBJ2-7; D gene unclear. Germline CDR1 and CDR2: DFQATT and SNEGSKA (reference sequence). CDR3 size: 15 residues. Trimming took 5 bases from V and 0 from J, leaving 17 bases between them. DNA for the CDR3: TGCAGTGCTCCCTGGGCTTTTTCGGGCTCCTACGAGCAGTACTTC. This codes for CSAPWAFSGSYEQYF.

The CDR3 here is CASSLFPGQERETQYF. In DNA, the CDR3 is TGTGCCAGCAGTTTATTCCCCGGGCAGGAAAGAGAGACCCAGTACTTC. The rearrangement links TRBV27 to TRBJ2-5; D gene uncertain. The germline V gene has CDR1 MNHEY and CDR2 SMNVEV (reference sequence). V gave up 1 base and J gave up 4 bases, with 16 bases separating them. The CDR3 length is 16 residues.

CDR3 DNA: TGTGCCAGCAGTCCCTCGGGGGGCTCCTCCTATAATTCACCCCTCCACTTT. Translating gives CASSPSGGSSYNSPLHF. The chain recombines TRBV27 with TRBJ1-6; D possibly corresponds to TRBD1 (6 bases). CDR3 length: 17 residues. The germline gives CDR1 MNHEY, CDR2 SMNVEV (reference sequence). Trimming left V 5 bases short and J 0 bases short, with 14 bases between.

The rearrangement joins TRBV15 to TRBJ2-7; D is ambiguous. Per germline, CDR1 LNHNV and CDR2 YYDKDF (reference sequence). The CDR3 sequence is 12 residues long. V was shortened by 0 bases and J by 2 bases, with 2 bases between the two germline ends. CDR3 in amino acids: CATSREAYEQYF. The CDR3 region has the DNA TGTGCCACCAGCAGAGAGGCCTACGAGCAGTACTTC.

On this clonotype itself: At one end the junction does not follow the germline gene, possibly because of a read error. The chain joins TRBV10-3 to TRBJ1-1; 7 positions agree with TRBD1. Germline V lookup: CDR1 ENHRY, CDR2 SYGVKD. The CDR3 contains 14 residues. CDR3 nucleotides: TGTGCCATCGGTGAAGCAGGGGGGTGGACTGAAGCTTTCTTT. Amino acids: CAIGEAGGWTEAFF.